The next 18 T cell receptor beta chains were all read from a single sample in a study of cytomegalovirus exposure and HLA in healthy donors. Data came from immunoSEQ multiplex PCR; TCRdb stores just in-frame clones and leaves some out. Among approximately 270,000 clones listed, roughly 89% were seen once. The sequenced sample was PBMCs. These receptors came from a young woman in good health and CMV-seronegative.

Details on this clone: Since a much larger clone is just one base distant, this may be a read error. V usage is TRBV4-3 and J usage is TRBJ2-3, with 10 bases identical to TRBD2. This CDR3 spans 16 amino acids. CDR1 is LGHNA and CDR2 is YSLEER in the germline V gene. V lost 0 bases, J lost 1 base, and 1 base stayed unmatched. Here the CDR3 reads CASSQELAGRTDTQYF. CDR3 DNA sequence: TGCGCCAGCAGCCAAGAACTAGCGGGGCGCACAGATACGCAGTATTTT.

This rearrangement joins TRBV27 to TRBJ1-4; 8 bases map to TRBD1. The CDR3 runs to 16 residues. CDR1 is MNHEY, CDR2 SMNVEV, per germline (reference sequence). Losses at the gene ends were 3 bases for V and 3 bases for J; bases not matched to a gene: 6. The CDR3 region is CASSLRRGLANEKLFF. The CDR3 DNA is TGTGCCAGCAGTTTGCGCAGGGGGCTGGCTAATGAAAAACTGTTTTTT.

This chain links TRBV28 with TRBJ2-7, with a weak D call TRBD1 (6 bases). Per germline, CDR1 MDHEN and CDR2 SYDVKM. The CDR3 is 14 residues long. V shed 7 bases and J shed 2 bases, with 15 bases lying between them. The CDR3 sequence: CASKVSGDTYEQYF. DNA for the CDR3: TGTGCCAGCAAGGTGTCAGGGGATACCTACGAGCAGTACTTC. Supplemented by reference TRBV28 and TRBJ2-7, the full variable domain reads DVKVTQSSRYLVKRTGEKVFLECVQDMDHENMFWYRQDPGLGLRLIYFSYDVKMKEKGDIPEGYSVSREKKERFSLILESASTNQTSMYLCASKVSGDTYEQYFGPGTRLTVT.

This chain links TRBV18 with TRBJ1-4; D is unclear. CDR1 KGHSH and CDR2 LQKENI come from the germline V gene. V lost 6 bases and J 3 bases, leaving 11 bases between the germline ends. The CDR3 sequence is 14 residues long. DNA for the CDR3: TGTGCCAGCTCGGCAGGCGTTCCTAATGAAAAACTGTTTTTT. Translated: CASSAGVPNEKLFF.

CDR3 residues: CASSTGDQETQYF. CDR3 DNA sequence: TGCGCCAGCTCTACAGGGGACCAAGAGACCCAGTACTTC. The rearrangement uses TRBV5-1 and TRBJ2-5; 7 bases fit TRBD1. The CDR3 length is 13 residues. Per the germline V gene, CDR1 is SGHRS and CDR2 is YFSETQ. The junction had 3 bases not matched to a gene; V was cut back by 7 bases and J by 0 bases.

The chain is built from TRBV18 and TRBJ2-3; no definite D call. CDR3 length: 14 residues. Germline CDR1 is KGHSH and CDR2 is LQKENI. V lost 4 bases, J lost 2 bases, and 10 bases lay in between. CDR3 sequence: CASSLRQITDTQYF. Here the CDR3 DNA reads TGTGCCAGCTCACTACGACAAATCACAGATACGCAGTATTTT. The full variable domain, completed using reference TRBV18 and TRBJ2-3, is NAGVMQNPRHLVRRRGQEARLRCSPMKGHSHVYWYRQLPEEGLKFMVYLQKENIIDESGMPKERFSAEFPKEGPSILRIQQVVRGDSAAYFCASSLRQITDTQYFGPGTRLTVL.

This clone appeared a few times. This sequence joins TRBV5-1 and TRBJ2-5; 14 bases agree with TRBD2. The CDR3 contains 17 residues. Per germline, CDR1 SGHRS and CDR2 YFSETQ. The ends lost 4 bases at V and 5 bases at J; junction bases unmatched: 10. The CDR3 sequence is CASSPGLAGVLGETQYF. The CDR3 coding sequence is TGCGCCAGCAGCCCGGGACTAGCGGGGGTCCTGGGGGAGACCCAGTACTTC. Complete variable domain (other parts from reference TRBV5-1 and TRBJ2-5): KAGVTQTPRYLIKTRGQQVTLSCSPISGHRSVSWYQQTPGQGLQFLFEYFSETQRNKGNFPGRFSGRQFSNSRSEMNVSTLELGDSALYLCASSPGLAGVLGETQYFGPGTRLLVL.

The rearrangement uses TRBV4-1 and TRBJ2-3; 12 bases fit TRBD2. With 1 base clipped from V and 6 bases from J, the junction kept 5 bases outside the gene matches. This CDR3 comprises 16 residues. Germline lookup yields CDR1 MGHRA and CDR2 YSYEKL. CDR3 DNA sequence: TGCGCCAGCAGCCAAGCCGCTAGCGGGGGGGCCGATACGCAGTATTTT. It encodes CASSQAASGGADTQYF.

This clone was observed a few times. The chain links TRBV6-5 to TRBJ1-2; 7 bases match TRBD1. This CDR3 region has 15 residues. Trimming took 4 bases from V and 4 from J; bases not matched to a gene: 9. Germline CDR1 MNHEY, CDR2 SVGAGI. The CDR3 loop reads CASSSSRDSLYGYTF. CDR3 nucleotides: TGTGCCAGCAGTTCCTCACGGGACAGTCTCTATGGCTACACCTTC.

The CDR3 nucleotides are TGCGCCAGCAGCTTGGCGTCTGGGCTGAACACTGAAGCTTTCTTT. Translation: CASSLASGLNTEAFF. The V and J genes are TRBV5-1 and TRBJ1-1, with D unresolved. Trimming left V 0 bases short and J 0 bases short, with 9 bases between. The CDR3 length is 15 residues. CDR1 and CDR2 from the germline V gene are SGHRS and YFSETQ.

CDR3 bases: TGTGCCAGCACCCATAGACAGATCCGGGGCACAGATACGCAGTATTTT. This encodes CASTHRQIRGTDTQYF. The chain is built from TRBV27 and TRBJ2-3; a possible D gene is TRBD1 (5 bases). This CDR3 is 16 amino acids long. Germline CDR1 MNHEY, CDR2 SMNVEV (reference sequence). Trimming cost V 7 bases and J 1 base, with 18 bases left between them.

The chain carries TRBV30 and TRBJ1-1, with a possible D match to TRBD1 (6 bases). The CDR3 loop spans 14 amino acids. From germline, CDR1 is GTSNPN and CDR2 SVGIG (reference sequence). V lost 2 bases, J lost 1 base, and 11 bases lay in between. The CDR3 sequence is CAWSTGTWNTEAFF. CDR3 coding DNA: TGTGCCTGGAGTACCGGGACATGGAACACTGAAGCTTTCTTT. Looking up the rest from reference TRBV30 and TRBJ1-1 gives the full variable domain: SQTIHQWPATLVQPVGSPLSLECTVEGTSNPNLYWYRQAAGRGLQLLFYSVGIGQISSEVPQNLSASRPQDRQFILSSKKLLLSDSGFYLCAWSTGTWNTEAFFGQGTRLTVV.

This sequence joins TRBV7-8 and TRBJ1-6; D may be TRBD1 (6 bases). Germline CDR1 SGHVS, CDR2 FQNEAQ. V lost 4 bases to trimming and J lost 4 bases, with 14 bases between them. The CDR3 length is 16 residues. The CDR3 protein is CASSSRTASYNSPLHF. The CDR3 region has the DNA TGTGCCAGCAGCTCACGGACAGCTTCTTATAATTCACCCCTCCACTTT.

The V and J genes are TRBV6-6 and TRBJ1-2; 8 nucleotides align to TRBD1. CDR1 is MNHNY, CDR2 SVGAGI, per germline (reference sequence). After removal of 6 bases from V and 8 bases from J, the junction contained 8 bases not matched to a gene. The CDR3 is made up of 13 amino acids. The CDR3 coding sequence is TGTGCCAGCAGCGTAGCAGGGGGCAGAGGCTACACCTTC. Residues: CASSVAGGRGYTF.

The chain recombines TRBV5-1 with TRBJ2-3; D is ambiguous. The CDR3 covers 15 residues. Per germline, CDR1 SGHRS and CDR2 YFSETQ. V lost 2 bases and J lost 0, with 10 bases in between. DNA of the CDR3: TGCGCCAGCAGCTTTGGGTGGGCTAGCACAGATACGCAGTATTTT. Its translation: CASSFGWASTDTQYF.

The chain carries TRBV7-9 and TRBJ2-7; 12 bases fit TRBD2. CDR1 is SEHNR and CDR2 is FQNEAQ in the germline V gene (reference sequence). The CDR3 length is 18 residues. V lost 2 bases, J lost 0 bases, and 8 bases stayed unmatched. This CDR3 is CASSLLAGGQGSSYEQYF. The CDR3 DNA reads TGTGCCAGCAGCTTACTAGCGGGGGGGCAGGGGAGCTCCTACGAGCAGTACTTC. Looking up the rest from reference TRBV7-9 and TRBJ2-7 gives the full variable domain: DTGVSQNPRHKITKRGQNVTFRCDPISEHNRLYWYRQTLGQGPEFLTYFQNEAQLEKSRLLSDRFSAERPKGSFSTLEIQRTEQGDSAMYLCASSLLAGGQGSSYEQYFGPGTRLTVT.

The rearrangement joins TRBV5-5 to TRBJ1-2; TRBD1 matches at 7 bases. The CDR3 runs to 17 residues. CDR1 and CDR2 (germline): SGHKS, YYEKEE (reference sequence). The ends lost 0 bases at V and 2 bases at J; junction bases unmatched: 10. DNA of the CDR3: TGTGCCAGCAGCTTGGAGAGGGCGACAGGGCTAAACTATGGCTACACCTTC. Translated: CASSLERATGLNYGYTF.

The V gene is TRBV9, the J gene TRBJ1-2; 10 bases agree with TRBD1. Germline CDR1 reads SGDLS; CDR2 reads YYNGEE. Trimming at V came to 1 base and at J to 3 bases, leaving 6 bases not matched to a gene. The CDR3 loop spans 16 amino acids. The CDR3 DNA is TGTGCCAGCAGCGTAAGACGGACAGGGGGTGACTATGGCTACACCTTC. This gives the protein CASSVRRTGGDYGYTF. Supplemented by reference TRBV9 and TRBJ1-2, the full variable domain reads DSGVTQTPKHLITATGQRVTLRCSPRSGDLSVYWYQQSLDQGLQFLIQYYNGEERAKGNILERFSAQQFPDLHSELNLSSLELGDSALYFCASSVRRTGGDYGYTFGSGTRLTVV.